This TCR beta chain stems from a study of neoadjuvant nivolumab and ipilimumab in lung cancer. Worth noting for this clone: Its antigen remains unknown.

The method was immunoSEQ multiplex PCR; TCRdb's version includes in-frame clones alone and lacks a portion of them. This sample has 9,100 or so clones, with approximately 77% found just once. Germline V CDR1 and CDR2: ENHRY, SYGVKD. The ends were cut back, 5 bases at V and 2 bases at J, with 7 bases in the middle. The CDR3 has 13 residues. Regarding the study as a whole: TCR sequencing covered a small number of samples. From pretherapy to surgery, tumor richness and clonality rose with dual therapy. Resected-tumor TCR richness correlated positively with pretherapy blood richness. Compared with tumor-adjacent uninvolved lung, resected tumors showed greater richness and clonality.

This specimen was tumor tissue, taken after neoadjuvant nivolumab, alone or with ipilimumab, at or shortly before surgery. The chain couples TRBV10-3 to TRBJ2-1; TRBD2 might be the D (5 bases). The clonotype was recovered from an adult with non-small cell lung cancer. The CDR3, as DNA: TGTGCCATCAGTCAGACTACCTACAATGAGCAGTTCTTC. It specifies CAISQTTYNEQFF.